This is a list of T cell receptor beta chains from one sample in a study of technical replicates of blood from several donors. Assay: immunoSEQ multiplex PCR; the TCRdb copy retains only in-frame clones and omits some. The sample has over 50,000 clones, about 97% seen once. The sequenced sample was T cells isolated from PBMCs. All receptors derive from a human donor in good health. CDR3s include the opening cysteine and the closing phenylalanine or tryptophan. Fields, in order: J gene, clone size, D gene, V gene, CDR3 DNA, CDR3 protein. The D gene is left open where the match is weak. The size field is filled for only some rows; it gives once, few, many or a size class.

>TRBJ2-5|.|.|TRBV19
TGTGCCAGTTCCTCAAACGGAGAAGAGACCCAGTACTTC
CASSSNGEETQYF
>TRBJ1-5|.|.|TRBV6-5
TGTGCCAGCAGTCGCAGTCATTATAGCAATCAGCCCCAGCATTTT
CASSRSHYSNQPQHF
>TRBJ2-7|.|.|TRBV28
TGTGCCAGCACTTCTCTCGGCCGGGACTCTCCTCTCTTC
CASTSLGRDSPLF
>TRBJ2-5|once|TRBD2|TRBV2
TGTGCCTCATGTACCGATAGCGGGGGGGCGGGTGGAGAGACCCAGTACTTC
CASCTDSGGAGGETQYF
>TRBJ2-3|.|TRBD1|TRBV27
TGTGCCAGCAGTTTCGGACAGGGGGCGGGTACGCAGTATTTT
CASSFGQGAGTQYF
>TRBJ2-7|.|TRBD2|TRBV28
TGTGCCAGCAGCACATTAGCGGGAGTGAGGGAGCAGTACTTC
CASSTLAGVREQYF
>TRBJ2-7|.|.|TRBV7-6
TGTGCCAGCAGCTTAGAAGCGGAGTACGAGCAGTACTTC
CASSLEAEYEQYF
>TRBJ2-3|.|.|TRBV13
TGTGCCAGCAGCTTAGGGGGGCTGAGCACAGATACGCAGTATTTT
CASSLGGLSTDTQYF
>TRBJ1-3|.|TRBD1|TRBV4-2
TGTGCCAGCAGCCGACGGACCCTAACCATACCAAGATTTGACAGGGGGGGAAACACCATATATTTT
CASSRRTLTIPRFDRGGNTIYF
>TRBJ2-7|.|.|TRBV4-1
TGCGCCAGCAGCCAAGATCGAAGTGTTGGGGCTCTCTACGAGCAGTACTTC
CASSQDRSVGALYEQYF
>TRBJ1-2|.|.|TRBV19
TGTGCCACACCGGACAGCAACTATGGCTACACCTTC
CATPDSNYGYTF
>TRBJ2-3|.|TRBD1|TRBV9
TGTGCCAGCAGTACCCAGGGGGCCGGTCTTGATACGCAGTATTTT
CASSTQGAGLDTQYF
>TRBJ2-1|.|TRBD1|TRBV10-2
TGCGCCAGCAGTGACGGGACAGATCTTTACAATGAGCAGTTCTTC
CASSDGTDLYNEQFF
>TRBJ2-2|.|TRBD1|TRBV18
TGTGCCAGCTCACCAGCCCCGACAGGGACATCGAACACCGGGGAGCTGTTTTTT
CASSPAPTGTSNTGELFF
>TRBJ1-2|.|TRBD1|TRBV19
TGTGCCAGTAGCCGACAGGGGGCGGATGGCTACACCTTC
CASSRQGADGYTF
>TRBJ2-7|.|TRBD2|TRBV6-1
TGTGCCAGCAGTGAAGCGGCCCGGGTTGAGGGACTAGCGGGAGCCCTTGCCTACGAGCAGTACTTC
CASSEAARVEGLAGALAYEQYF
>TRBJ1-1|.|TRBD1|TRBV5-1
TGCGCCAGCAGCTTTCAGGGGGACACTGAAGCTTTCTTT
CASSFQGDTEAFF
>TRBJ2-1|.|.|TRBV19
TGTGCCAGTAGTATCTCGAATGAGCAGTTCTTC
CASSISNEQFF
>TRBJ1-2|.|.|TRBV28
TGTGCCAGCAGTTTGCGGGGCTTCGACTATGGCTACACCTTC
CASSLRGFDYGYTF
>TRBJ1-1|once|.|TRBV28
TGTGCCAGCAGTTCTCTAGGTGTAGGGAGGGTCACTGAAGCTTTCTTT
CASSSLGVGRVTEAFF
>TRBJ2-3|.|TRBD2|TRBV4-1
TGCGCCAGCAGCCAAGACGGGGCGGGGGGGCCGACAGATACGCAGTATTTT
CASSQDGAGGPTDTQYF
>TRBJ2-5|.|.|TRBV29-1
TGCAGCGTTGACGCGCGGCAAGAGACCCAGTACTTC
CSVDARQETQYF
>TRBJ1-5|.|TRBD1|TRBV27
TGTGCCAGCAGTTTAAGGGACAGGGGTCAGCCCCAGCATTTT
CASSLRDRGQPQHF
>TRBJ1-1|.|.|TRBV5-1
TGCGCCAGCAGCTTGGGTGTCAGAGGACAGAACACTGAAGCTTTCTTT
CASSLGVRGQNTEAFF
>TRBJ2-3|.|TRBD2|TRBV5-4
TGTGCCAGCAGCTTCTTTCGCGGGGGGTCTCTCGGCACAGATACGCAGTATTTT
CASSFFRGGSLGTDTQYF
>TRBJ2-3|.|TRBD2|TRBV13
TGTGCCAGCAGCTTCGGGACTAGCGGGACAGGAGATACGCAGTATTTT
CASSFGTSGTGDTQYF
>TRBJ1-2|.|TRBD1|TRBV5-1
TGCGCCAGCAGCGTGGGACAGGGAAGTGGCTACACCTTC
CASSVGQGSGYTF
>TRBJ1-1|.|TRBD1|TRBV9
TGTGCCAGCAGCGGCGATATCACAGGGGACACTGAAGCTTTCTTT
CASSGDITGDTEAFF
>TRBJ2-3|once|TRBD1|TRBV29-1
TGCAGCGCCCGACAGGGGTTGGCCACAGATACGCAGTATTTT
CSARQGLATDTQYF
>TRBJ2-1|once|.|TRBV2
TGTGCCAGCAGTGAAAGGGCTTTTGCAGGGGTGATTTTTCCCTACAATGAGCAGTTCTTC
CASSERAFAGVIFPYNEQFF
>TRBJ2-7|.|TRBD1|TRBV28
TGTGCCAGCAGGGGGGTCGGAATGACAGGGTACAAAACCTCCTACGAGCAGTACTTC
CASRGVGMTGYKTSYEQYF
>TRBJ1-1|.|.|TRBV29-1
TGCAGCGTTGTCTTTGGGACATTCGCTTTCTTT
CSVVFGTFAFF
>TRBJ1-2|.|.|TRBV5-1
TGCGCCAGCAGCTTGGCGGGGTGGGTTGATGGCTACACCTTC
CASSLAGWVDGYTF
>TRBJ2-3|.|TRBD1|TRBV27
TGTGCCAGCAGTTTAGTTAGAGGGGGCGCCTCAGATACGCAGTATTTT
CASSLVRGGASDTQYF
>TRBJ1-2|.|TRBD1|TRBV28
TGTGCCAGCAGTTTAACAGGGGACAACTATGGCTACACCTTC
CASSLTGDNYGYTF
>TRBJ2-5|.|TRBD1|TRBV5-4
TGTGCCAGCAGCCCACAGGGGGCGGGAGAGACCCAGTACTTC
CASSPQGAGETQYF
>TRBJ2-5|.|TRBD2|TRBV4-1
TGCGCCAGCAGCCAGGTGACTAGCGGCAAAGAGACCCAGTACTTC
CASSQVTSGKETQYF
>TRBJ1-5|.|.|TRBV28
TGTGCCAGCAGTAACCGGGGTCCAGGTCAGCCCCAGCATTTT
CASSNRGPGQPQHF
>TRBJ1-2|.|.|TRBV7-9
TGTGCCATATTGGGGGCCATCGGTGGCTACACCTTC
CAILGAIGGYTF
>TRBJ2-3|.|.|TRBV5-1
TGCGCCAGCAGCCCACATAGTAGCGCGCCAGATACGCAGTATTTT
CASSPHSSAPDTQYF
>TRBJ1-1|.|.|TRBV14
TGTGCCAGCAGCCAGGTAGAACAGGGATGGGCCCCAGGCAACACTGAAGCTTTCTTT
CASSQVEQGWAPGNTEAFF
>TRBJ1-4|.|.|TRBV27
TGTGCCAGCAGGGGCGGGACGGTTAATGAAAAACTGTTTTTT
CASRGGTVNEKLFF
>TRBJ2-1|once|.|TRBV2
TGTGCCAGCGACTACAGGGGGGGGAACAATGAGCAGTTCTTC
CASDYRGGNNEQFF
>TRBJ1-4|once|.|TRBV28
TGTGCCAGCAGTTTAATAGAAAACTTACGGGAAAAACTGTTTTTT
CASSLIENLREKLFF
>TRBJ2-3|.|.|TRBV5-1
TGCGCCAGCAGCTTGGAAGACGCAGGGTGGGGCACAGATACGCAGTATTTT
CASSLEDAGWGTDTQYF
>TRBJ1-2|.|.|TRBV9
TGTGCCAGCAGCGTTGGAGGATCTAACTATGGCTACACCTTC
CASSVGGSNYGYTF
>TRBJ2-7|.|TRBD2|TRBV4-1
TGCGCCAGCAGCCAAGTCGCCCGGGAGGGGTTCCCCTACGAGCAGTACTTC
CASSQVAREGFPYEQYF
>TRBJ1-2|.|TRBD1|TRBV19
TGTGCCAGTAGTCGACAGGGGGCGGAGAACTATGGCTACACCTTC
CASSRQGAENYGYTF
>TRBJ1-1|.|.|TRBV5-6
TGTGCCAGCGCCGGGGGATACACTGAAGCTTTCTTT
CASAGGYTEAFF
>TRBJ2-5|.|TRBD2|TRBV7-3
TGTGCCAGCAGCGCAGGGACTAGCGGGGGGGTTGAGACCCAGTACTTC
CASSAGTSGGVETQYF